The next 6 T cell receptor beta chains were all read from a single sample in a study of T cell repertoires in cytomegalovirus infection. TCRdb used MiXCR to reprocess the reads, holding one entry per CDR3 protein. This sample has over 150,000 distinct CDR3 sequences; about a sixth occur once, and the top ten carry less than 25%. The specimen was CD8+ T cells from PBMCs. These receptors were obtained from a human donor in good health (CMV status not recorded). Some clones in this sample may be carry-over from other donors' samples.

The chain carries TRBV9 and TRBJ2-7, with 8 bases lining up with TRBD2. CDR3 length: 13 residues. Germline CDR1 reads SGDLS; CDR2 reads YYNGEE. With 7 bases clipped from V and 0 bases from J, the junction kept 3 bases outside the gene matches. The CDR3 region is CASAGGDSYEQYF. The CDR3 bases are TGTGCCAGCGCCGGGGGGGACTCCTACGAGCAGTACTTC.

This rearrangement joins TRBV18 to TRBJ2-1; perhaps TRBD1 as D (6 bases). The CDR3 runs 16 residues. V was shortened by 3 bases and J by 4 bases, with 16 bases between the two germline ends. CDR1 KGHSH and CDR2 LQKENI come from the germline V gene. The CDR3 DNA reads TGTGCCAGCTCACCCCCCCAGCAGGGGAGATACAATGAGCAGTTCTTC. It yields the protein CASSPPQQGRYNEQFF.

This clonotype occurred a few times. The V and J genes are TRBV7-2 and TRBJ1-1; D may be TRBD1 (6 bases). V lost 5 bases and J lost 0, with 13 bases in between. Germline CDR1 and CDR2: SGHTA and FQGNSA. The CDR3 sequence is 15 residues long. In DNA form, the CDR3 reads TGTGCCAGCAGCGTACAGGGTTCCATGAACACTGAAGCTTTCTTT. Translating gives CASSVQGSMNTEAFF.

The chain has TRBV20-1 and TRBJ1-2; TRBD1 is a possible D gene (6 bases). The CDR3 has 14 amino acids. V was clipped by 5 bases and J by 5 bases, with 18 bases between them. The germline V gene encodes CDR1 DFQATT and CDR2 SNEGSKA (reference sequence). DNA of the CDR3: TGCAGTGCTGCGCAAGAAGGACAGAGATATGGCTACACCTTC. This translates into CSAAQEGQRYGYTF.

The chain joins TRBV6-5 to TRBJ1-5, with D perhaps TRBD1 (6 bases). CDR3 length: 15 residues. With 2 bases removed from V and 0 bases from J, the gap between germline ends came to 8 bases. The germline gives CDR1 MNHEY, CDR2 SVGAGI. In DNA form, the CDR3 reads TGTGCCAGCAGTTACCTGGACAGTAGCAATCAGCCCCAGCATTTT. Amino acid sequence: CASSYLDSSNQPQHF.

The chain carries TRBV2 and TRBJ1-5; 7 nucleotides agree with TRBD1. CDR1 SNHLY and CDR2 FYNNEI come from the germline V gene. Unmatched junction bases numbered 8, after V lost 2 bases and J lost 4 bases. The CDR3 spans 16 residues. The CDR3 loop is CASSEWGGTENQPQHF. Written as DNA, the CDR3 is TGTGCCAGCAGTGAATGGGGGGGGACAGAAAATCAGCCCCAGCATTTT.